One T cell receptor (beta chain) is described in this entry. Which antigen it targets is not known. The input lacks base qualities; no much larger clone sits a single base away. RNA was extracted using the RNeasy kit, and about 0.45 to 1 ug of the RNA was reverse transcribed with random hexamers. The immunoSEQ multiplex PCR assay, which covers 54 Vbeta and 13 Jbeta segments, was used to amplify TCR beta CDR3 regions. Bias from PCR amplification was corrected by using a synthetic template baseline for primer optimization and for computational correction. The published analysis was carried out like this. Reads were annotated to V, D and J genes per IMGT and analyzed with immunoSEQ Analyzer, keeping only productive sequences. Clonality was computed as one minus Shannon entropy normalized by log2 of the number of productive unique sequences. Public and private clones were assessed among the 100 most prevalent clones of each patient and control. A clone was defined as Susac-specific if it was absent from the healthy and MS cohorts, from over a thousand published viral clones and from other ImmuneACCESS disease sequences. In TCRdb, the public reads were trimmed at Q25 with fastp and aligned with MiXCR, with productive beta chains retained. One record per CDR3 amino acid sequence lists the most common genes and DNA. What appears here as the V and J calls and clone size reflects TCRdb's work, not the paper's. The sample table shows some 200,000 distinct CDR3 sequences, and around 90% are seen once. The ten largest clones capture roughly 0.15% of the sample.

These data belong to a study of CD8 T cells in Susac syndrome (dated by TCRdb to about 2019). The study in broad terms: Whether CD8+ T cell activation and differentiation in Susac syndrome was antigen driven was tested using repertoire sequencing. CD8+ T cell repertoire clonality was compared between 12 healthy donors, about 14 Susac syndrome patients and 15 multiple sclerosis patients. General conclusions and limits of the study: The number of individuals in the TCR sequencing and HLA analysis was acknowledged as relatively small.

High-throughput TCR beta sequencing profiled peripheral blood CD8+ and CD4+ T cells from healthy donors, Susac syndrome patients and multiple sclerosis patients. Multiple sclerosis controls were treatment-naive patients with stable or active relapsing-remitting disease fulfilling revised McDonald criteria. Bulk CD8+ and CD4+ T cells were purified by magnetic negative isolation, whereas CD8+ TEMRA cells were enriched by FACS. Blood was drawn into EDTA tubes, processed within 24 hours, and PBMCs were isolated by density gradient centrifugation. PBMCs intended for TCR sequencing were frozen in liquid nitrogen and were later thawed in a 37 degrees C water bath. The sorted or isolated CD4+, CD8+ and CD8+ TEMRA cells reached a purity of at least 90%. The CDR3 numbers 19 residues from cysteine through phenylalanine. Just the 57-base CDR3 DNA is kept, in frame starting at base 1. The germline V gene sets CDR1 to SGHDN and CDR2 to FVKESK. V is pared back by 1 base and J by 2 bases, with 22 bases lying between the germline termini.

This clonotype was sampled from a human donor with multiple sclerosis. The sequenced sample consisted of CD8+ T cells from PBMCs. The chain employs TRBV14 and TRBJ2-3; the D gene is perhaps TRBD1, on 7 matching bases. For the CDR3, the sequence is CASSQGAGQPLAPTDTQYF. The DNA sequence is TGTGCCAGCAGCCAAGGGGCGGGACAGCCACTCGCCCCCACAGATACGCAGTATTTT.